This T cell receptor (beta chain) originates from a study of blood T cell repertoires in COVID-19. V was clipped by 2 bases and J by 2 bases, with 10 bases between them. CDR1 is SGHNT, CDR2 YYREEE, per germline (reference sequence). This CDR3 has 14 residues. Participants were aged roughly 18 to 90 years, lived in 20 to 30 US areas, and enrolled virtually. Allocation to cohorts depended on clinical history reported by the participants. All recovered Cohort 3 donors got two negative PCRs, got clearance, or saw symptom resolution. Original analysis: Amplification of reference gene primers was used by the study to estimate nucleated cell counts. Method: immunoSEQ multiplex PCR; TCRdb's copy keeps in-frame clones and lacks some. V and J calls and clone size are those listed in that table; D and trimming were worked out from the DNA. The data contain roughly 150,000 clones, 86% of them seen just once; the ten biggest clones take up around 4.5%.

The TCR was taken from a man aged 50-60 years who had recovered from COVID-19. The chain carries TRBV5-4 and TRBJ1-2; a weak D match, TRBD1 (6 bases). The sample taken for sequencing was PBMCs or T cells enriched from blood (not recorded which). CDR3 bases: TGTGCCAGCAGCTTTTTTGACAGGAACTATGGCTACACCTTC. This codes for CASSFFDRNYGYTF.